The 24 T cell receptor beta chains in this list originate from one sample, sequenced in a study of blood T cell repertoires in COVID-19. TCRdb's table, derived via immunoSEQ multiplex PCR, lists solely in-frame clones and lacks some. The table lists tens of thousands of clones, approximately 85% of them singletons. Sequencing was carried out using peripheral blood. These receptors all come from a man between 70 and 80 years old with acute or convalescent COVID-19.

The chain combines TRBV29-1 with TRBJ2-1; a weak D match, TRBD2 (5 bases). Trimming removed 0 bases at V and 0 bases at J, with 12 bases between. This CDR3 spans 16 amino acids. CDR1 is SQVTM and CDR2 is ANQGSEA in the germline V gene. The DNA for the CDR3 is TGCAGCGTTGAAGATGCCAGCGGAGGCTCCTACAATGAGCAGTTCTTC. Protein product: CSVEDASGGSYNEQFF.

The chain joins TRBV28 to TRBJ1-1; perhaps TRBD1 as D (6 bases). Trimming stripped 6 bases from V and 4 bases from J, with 15 bases between. The CDR3 loop spans 14 amino acids. Germline-derived CDR1 and CDR2 are MDHEN and SYDVKM. CDR3 DNA sequence: TGTGCCAGCAGCTCCAGAATCAGGGGCACTGAAGCTTTCTTT. Translating gives CASSSRIRGTEAFF.

This clone was detected a few times. The V call is TRBV10-2, the J call TRBJ2-7; 8 bases line up with TRBD2. The CDR3 is 14 amino acids. From germline, CDR1 is WSHSY and CDR2 SAAADI. J gave up 2 bases and V 4 bases, and 4 bases lay outside the gene matches. In DNA form, the CDR3 reads TGCGCCAGCAGTGGGGGCGGGGGGACCTACGAGCAGTACTTC. It codes for CASSGGGGTYEQYF.

The chain joins TRBV9 to TRBJ2-2; tentative D call: TRBD1 (5 bases). V lost 1 base, J lost 7 bases, and 11 bases lay in between. The CDR3 is 14 residues long. Looked up from germline, CDR1 is SGDLS and CDR2 is YYNGEE. The CDR3 is CASSVYGAGGELFF. The CDR3 coding sequence is TGTGCCAGCAGCGTATATGGGGCCGGCGGGGAGCTGTTTTTT.

This chain links TRBV11-2 with TRBJ1-2; the D is unclear. Trimming shortened V by 5 bases and J by 2 bases, and 12 bases separated the two germline ends. CDR1 SGHAT and CDR2 FQNNGV come from the germline V gene. The length of the CDR3 is 14 residues. CDR3 amino acids: CASSPPTPNYGYTF. The CDR3 bases are TGTGCCAGCAGCCCCCCGACACCAAACTATGGCTACACCTTC.

This clone was counted a single time. The V gene is TRBV5-1, the J gene TRBJ1-2; 7 bases map to TRBD1. V lost 3 bases and J lost 3; bases outside the gene matches: 11. CDR3 size: 16 residues. The germline V gene has CDR1 SGHRS and CDR2 YFSETQ. The CDR3: CASSYIRTGLHYGYTF. The CDR3 nucleotides are TGCGCCAGCAGCTACATTCGGACAGGTTTGCACTATGGCTACACCTTC.

This chain links TRBV5-8 with TRBJ1-2; tentative D call: TRBD1 (6 bases). Germline V gene data show CDR1 as SGHTS and CDR2 as YDEGEE. The CDR3 has 14 amino acids. The germline V and J ends were trimmed by 4 bases and 6 bases, with 16 bases remaining between them. DNA of the CDR3: TGTGCCAGCAGCCTCCTTCAGGGGCGGGATGGCTACACCTTC. The encoded protein is CASSLLQGRDGYTF.

The chain has TRBV6-5 and TRBJ1-1, with TRBD1 matching over 7 bases. This CDR3 is built from 14 residues. V shed 4 bases, J shed 5 bases, and the junction held 7 bases outside the gene matches. From germline, CDR1 is MNHEY and CDR2 SVGAGI. The CDR3 reads CASSSRGPGTEAFF. CDR3 nucleotides: TGTGCCAGCAGTTCGAGGGGGCCGGGGACTGAAGCTTTCTTT.

The chain is built from TRBV10-3 and TRBJ2-7; TRBD2 matches 13 bases. Germline assignment: CDR1 ENHRY and CDR2 SYGVKD. V trimming: 3 bases; J trimming: 3 bases; junction bases outside the gene matches: 2. CDR3 size: 15 residues. The DNA for the CDR3 is TGTGCCATCAGTGAAGGGACTAGCGGGATCTACGAGCAGTACTTC. Protein: CAISEGTSGIYEQYF.

J is TRBJ2-1 and V is TRBV20-1; the D gene is possibly TRBD1 (5 bases). V was shortened by 5 bases and J by 10 bases, with 12 bases between the two germline ends. The germline CDR1 and CDR2 sequences are DFQATT and SNEGSKA (reference sequence). The CDR3 covers 11 residues. The CDR3 sequence is CSAGALGEQFF. CDR3 nucleotide sequence: TGCAGTGCTGGGGCCCTAGGGGAGCAGTTCTTC.

For this clone: Other DNA sequences from this sample encode an identical CDR3 as well. This chain uses TRBV7-2 with TRBJ2-7, with D unclear. Germline CDR1 SGHTA, CDR2 FQGNSA. Trimming removed 5 bases from V and 2 bases from J, with 4 bases in between. The CDR3 runs 11 residues. The CDR3 loop is CASSPAYEQYF. The CDR3 coding sequence is TGTGCCAGCAGCCCTGCCTACGAGCAGTACTTC.

This rearrangement joins TRBV19 to TRBJ1-5; 7 bases agree with TRBD1. This CDR3 region has 14 residues. CDR1 and CDR2 (germline): LNHDA, SQIVND (reference sequence). V shed 2 bases and J 6 bases; nucleotides not matched to a gene: 4. The CDR3 region is CASSITGDGQPQHF. CDR3 DNA sequence: TGTGCCAGTAGTATAACAGGGGACGGTCAGCCCCAGCATTTT. The full variable domain, completed using reference TRBV19 and TRBJ1-5, is DGGITQSPKYLFRKEGQNVTLSCEQNLNHDAMYWYRQDPGQGLRLIYYSQIVNDFQKGDIAEGYSVSREKKESFPLTVTSAQKNPTAFYLCASSITGDGQPQHFGDGTRLSIL.

The chain couples TRBV13 to TRBJ1-4; 8 nucleotides align to TRBD1. Germline V gene lookup returns CDR1 PRHDT and CDR2 FYEKMQ (reference sequence). The V segment lost 5 bases and the J segment 5 bases; nucleotides outside the gene matches: 1. CDR3 length: 13 amino acids. The CDR3 protein is CASSRDRNEKLFF. The DNA for the CDR3 is TGTGCCAGCAGCAGGGACAGGAATGAAAAACTGTTTTTT.

The chain recombines TRBV12-3 or TRBV12-4 with TRBJ2-7; D is unclear. This CDR3 has 13 residues. Trimming took off 2 bases at V and 3 bases at J, with 8 bases between the two ends. CDR3 DNA sequence: TGTGCCAGCAGTTTAAGAGGAGTCTACGAGCAGTACTTC. This translates into CASSLRGVYEQYF.

The count of this clone is one. The chain recombines TRBV3-1 (or the pseudogene TRBV3-2) with TRBJ2-5; possibly TRBD1 for D (6 bases). Germline lookup yields CDR1 LGHDT and CDR2 YNNKEL (reference sequence). V dropped 6 bases and J dropped 4 bases, with 9 bases sitting between them. This CDR3 has 12 residues. CDR3 protein: CASSGQTETQYF. In DNA form, the CDR3 reads TGTGCCAGCAGTGGACAGACAGAGACCCAGTACTTC.

V usage is TRBV28 and J usage is TRBJ2-1; TRBD2 matches 10 bases. Germline values: CDR1 MDHEN, CDR2 SYDVKM. The junction had 13 bases not matched to a gene; V was cut back by 4 bases and J by 10 bases. CDR3 length equals 16 residues. The CDR3 loop reads CASSSSPSGRAREQFF. CDR3 nucleotide sequence: TGTGCCAGCAGTTCATCGCCGAGCGGGAGGGCCAGGGAGCAGTTCTTC. Full variable domain (outside the CDR3, taken from reference TRBV28 and TRBJ2-1): DVKVTQSSRYLVKRTGEKVFLECVQDMDHENMFWYRQDPGLGLRLIYFSYDVKMKEKGDIPEGYSVSREKKERFSLILESASTNQTSMYLCASSSSPSGRAREQFFGPGTRLTVL.

V gene TRBV23-1 combines with J gene TRBJ2-2, with 7 nucleotides matching TRBD2. TRBV23-1 has ORF status, its function being uncertain. V was clipped by 2 bases and J by 1 base; unmatched bases: 7. The CDR3 totals 17 residues. CDR3 nucleotides: TGCGCCAGCAGTCAAGGGGGGGAACCTAAGAACACCGGGGAGCTGTTTTTT. Translated, it gives CASSQGGEPKNTGELFF.

The rearrangement uses TRBV18 and TRBJ1-4, with TRBD1 as a possible D gene (5 bases). Per germline, CDR1 KGHSH and CDR2 LQKENI. Trimming shortened V by 3 bases and J by 1 base, and 12 bases separated the two germline ends. This CDR3 is built from 16 residues. The DNA for the CDR3 is TGTGCCAGCTCACCCCGGCGGGGCGAAACTAATGAAAAACTGTTTTTT. It translates to CASSPRRGETNEKLFF.

This clone turned up a few times. The V call is TRBV7-8, the J call TRBJ1-2, with D hard to call. Trimming took 1 base from V and 4 from J, leaving 13 bases between them. Germline V gene data show CDR1 as SGHVS and CDR2 as FQNEAQ. The CDR3 runs to 15 residues. The CDR3 nucleotides are TGTGCCAGCAGCTTAGAAAGTGGGCACGGCTATGGCTACACCTTC. Its translation is CASSLESGHGYGYTF.

DNA of the CDR3: TGTGCCAGCAGACCCGCCGGGAGGGCCCAAGAGACCCAGTACTTC. Protein product: CASRPAGRAQETQYF. This chain connects TRBV5-4 to TRBJ2-5; 8 bases match TRBD2. V was pared by 5 bases and J by 1 base, with 7 bases of the junction left unmatched. CDR3 length equals 15 residues. From germline, CDR1 is SGHNT and CDR2 YYREEE (reference sequence).

The chain is built from TRBV30 and TRBJ1-1; the D is unclear. CDR1 is GTSNPN, CDR2 SVGIG, per germline (reference sequence). V was trimmed by 3 bases and J by 1 base, leaving 3 bases between them. CDR3 size: 11 residues. CDR3 sequence reads: CAWRRNTEAFF. The CDR3 coding sequence is TGTGCCTGGAGGCGGAACACTGAAGCTTTCTTT.

The CDR3 reads CASSPLGQGVPKNEKLFF. Here the CDR3 DNA reads TGTGCCAGCTCACCGTTGGGACAGGGTGTACCTAAGAATGAAAAACTGTTTTTT. The chain is built from TRBV18 and TRBJ1-4; 9 nucleotides match TRBD1. CDR3 length equals 18 residues. Germline values: CDR1 KGHSH, CDR2 LQKENI. The trim removed 3 bases at V and 5 bases at J, leaving 13 bases unmatched.

DNA of the CDR3: TGCGCCAGCAGCTTGTTAGGAGGCAATCAGCCCCAGCATTTT. Translation: CASSLLGGNQPQHF. The chain uses TRBV5-1 and TRBJ1-5; no clear D. V was shortened by 1 base and J by 2 bases, with 7 bases between the two germline ends. CDR3 length equals 14 residues. Germline CDR1 is SGHRS and CDR2 is YFSETQ.

The chain uses TRBV20-1 and TRBJ2-7; maybe TRBD2 (6 bases). CDR3 length: 15 residues. Looked up from germline, CDR1 is DFQATT and CDR2 is SNEGSKA (reference sequence). V was pared by 3 bases and J by 1 base, with 16 bases between. The CDR3, as DNA: TGCAGTGCTAGTCAGGGTGCTAGCGCTTCCTACGAGCAGTACTTC. Residues: CSASQGASASYEQYF.